This T cell receptor beta chain was recorded in a study of technical replicates of blood from a few donors. CDR1 and CDR2 (germline): GTSNPN, SVGIG (reference sequence). The CDR3 extends over 13 amino acids. Trimming stripped 4 bases from V and 2 bases from J, with 11 bases between. The protocol was immunoSEQ multiplex PCR, while the TCRdb copy is restricted to in-frame clones and leaves out a portion. The table lists approximately 69,000 clones, around nine tenths of them singletons. This receptor was taken from a human donor in good health. Some clones in this sample may be carry-over from other donors' samples. The sample taken for sequencing was PBMCs. The genes are TRBV30 and TRBJ2-5; possible D gene TRBD2, 5 bases. In DNA form, the CDR3 reads TGTGCCTGGAAGGTGTGGGAGCAAGAGACCCAGTACTTC. This gives the protein CAWKVWEQETQYF.